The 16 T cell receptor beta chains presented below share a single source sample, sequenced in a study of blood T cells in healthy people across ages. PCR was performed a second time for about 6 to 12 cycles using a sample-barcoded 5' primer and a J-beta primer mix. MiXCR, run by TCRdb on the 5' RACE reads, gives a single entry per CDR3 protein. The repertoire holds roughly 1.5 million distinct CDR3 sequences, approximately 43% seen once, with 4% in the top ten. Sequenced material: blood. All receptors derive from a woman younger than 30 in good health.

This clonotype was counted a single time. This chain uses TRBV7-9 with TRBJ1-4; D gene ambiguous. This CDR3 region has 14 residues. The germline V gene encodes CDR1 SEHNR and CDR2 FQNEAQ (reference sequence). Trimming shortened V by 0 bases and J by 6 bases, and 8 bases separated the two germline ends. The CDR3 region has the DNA TGTGCCAGCAGCTTAGCGGAGTCCGATGAAAAACTGTTTTTT. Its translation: CASSLAESDEKLFF.

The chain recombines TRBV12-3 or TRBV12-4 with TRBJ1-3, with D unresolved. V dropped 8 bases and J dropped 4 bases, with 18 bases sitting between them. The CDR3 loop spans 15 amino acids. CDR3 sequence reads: CASSWAGELGNTIYF. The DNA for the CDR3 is TGTGCCAGCTCTTGGGCCGGGGAATTAGGAAACACCATATATTTT.

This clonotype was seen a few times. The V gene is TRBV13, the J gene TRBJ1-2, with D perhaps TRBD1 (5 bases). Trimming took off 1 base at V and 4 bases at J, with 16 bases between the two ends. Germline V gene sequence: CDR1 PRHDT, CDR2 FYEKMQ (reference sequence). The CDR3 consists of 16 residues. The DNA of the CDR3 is TGTGCCAGCAGCTTAGTCACGGCGCTTAGGGGCTATGGCTACACCTTC. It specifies CASSLVTALRGYGYTF.

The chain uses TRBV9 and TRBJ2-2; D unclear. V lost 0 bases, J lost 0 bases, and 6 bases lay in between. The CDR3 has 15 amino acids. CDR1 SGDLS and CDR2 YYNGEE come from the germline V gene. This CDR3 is CASSVDGTNTGELFF. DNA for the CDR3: TGTGCCAGCAGCGTAGACGGCACGAACACCGGGGAGCTGTTTTTT.

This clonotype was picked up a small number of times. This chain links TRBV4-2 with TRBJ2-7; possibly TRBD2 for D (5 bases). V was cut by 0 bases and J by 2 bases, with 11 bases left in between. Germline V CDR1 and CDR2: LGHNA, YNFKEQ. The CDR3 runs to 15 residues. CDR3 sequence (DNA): TGTGCCAGCAGCCAAGAATTGCGGGCCCCCTACGAGCAGTACTTC. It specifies CASSQELRAPYEQYF.

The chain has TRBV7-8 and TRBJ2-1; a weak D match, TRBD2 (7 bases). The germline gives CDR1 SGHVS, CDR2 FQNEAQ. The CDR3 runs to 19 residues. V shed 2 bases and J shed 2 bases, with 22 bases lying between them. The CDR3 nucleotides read TGTGCCAGCAGCTTAATAGTAACGGCGCGGGGGCCTACCTACAATGAGCAGTTCTTC. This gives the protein CASSLIVTARGPTYNEQFF.

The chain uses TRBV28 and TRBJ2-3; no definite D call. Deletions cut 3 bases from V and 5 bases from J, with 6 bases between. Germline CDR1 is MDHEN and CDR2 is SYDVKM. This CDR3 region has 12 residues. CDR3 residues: CASSFFIDTQYF. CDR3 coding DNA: TGTGCCAGCAGTTTCTTCATAGATACGCAGTATTTT.

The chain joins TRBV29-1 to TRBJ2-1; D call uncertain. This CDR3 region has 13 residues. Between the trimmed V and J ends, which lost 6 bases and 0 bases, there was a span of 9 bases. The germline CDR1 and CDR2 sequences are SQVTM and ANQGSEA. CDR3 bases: TGCAGCGTAGCCCAGGTCTCCTACAATGAGCAGTTCTTC. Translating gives CSVAQVSYNEQFF.

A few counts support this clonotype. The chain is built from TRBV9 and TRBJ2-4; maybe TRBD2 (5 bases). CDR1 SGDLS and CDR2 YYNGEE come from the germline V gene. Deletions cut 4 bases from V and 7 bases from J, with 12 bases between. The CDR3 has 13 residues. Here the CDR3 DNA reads TGTGCCAGCAGCCCCGGGCCGGGGAACATTCAGTACTTC. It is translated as CASSPGPGNIQYF. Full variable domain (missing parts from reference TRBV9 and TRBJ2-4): DSGVTQTPKHLITATGQRVTLRCSPRSGDLSVYWYQQSLDQGLQFLIQYYNGEERAKGNILERFSAQQFPDLHSELNLSSLELGDSALYFCASSPGPGNIQYFGAGTRLSVL.

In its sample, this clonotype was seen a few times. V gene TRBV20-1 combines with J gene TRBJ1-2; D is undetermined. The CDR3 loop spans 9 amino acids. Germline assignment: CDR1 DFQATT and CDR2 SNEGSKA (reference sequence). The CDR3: CIRTDGYTF. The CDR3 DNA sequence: TGCATAAGGACGGATGGCTACACCTTC.

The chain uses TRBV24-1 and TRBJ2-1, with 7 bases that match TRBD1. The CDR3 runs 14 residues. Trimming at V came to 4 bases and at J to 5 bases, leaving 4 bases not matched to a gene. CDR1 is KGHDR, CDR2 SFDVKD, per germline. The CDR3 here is CATSETGLDNEQFF. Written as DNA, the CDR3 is TGTGCCACCAGTGAGACAGGGCTTGACAATGAGCAGTTCTTC.

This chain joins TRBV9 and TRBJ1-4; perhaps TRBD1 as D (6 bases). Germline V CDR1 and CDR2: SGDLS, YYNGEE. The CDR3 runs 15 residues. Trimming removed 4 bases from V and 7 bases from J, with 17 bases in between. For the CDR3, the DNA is TGTGCCAGCAGCTTAGGACAGTCCCAAGGTGAAAAACTGTTTTTT. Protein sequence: CASSLGQSQGEKLFF.

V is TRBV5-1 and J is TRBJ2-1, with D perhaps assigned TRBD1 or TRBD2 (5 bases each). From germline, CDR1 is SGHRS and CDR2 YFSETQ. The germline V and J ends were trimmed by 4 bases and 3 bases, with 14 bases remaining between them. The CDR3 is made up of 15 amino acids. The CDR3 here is CASSPPGTIYNEQFF. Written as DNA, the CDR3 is TGCGCCAGCAGCCCTCCCGGGACCATCTACAATGAGCAGTTCTTC.

The CDR3 spells CASSQDPKGAKNIQYF. CDR3 nucleotides: TGTGCCAGCAGCCAAGATCCAAAGGGGGCCAAAAACATTCAGTACTTC. The V call is TRBV4-2, the J call TRBJ2-4, with D maybe TRBD1 (5 bases). CDR1 and CDR2 (germline): LGHNA, YNFKEQ. V was clipped by 0 bases and J by 1 base, with 10 bases between them. This CDR3 comprises 16 residues.

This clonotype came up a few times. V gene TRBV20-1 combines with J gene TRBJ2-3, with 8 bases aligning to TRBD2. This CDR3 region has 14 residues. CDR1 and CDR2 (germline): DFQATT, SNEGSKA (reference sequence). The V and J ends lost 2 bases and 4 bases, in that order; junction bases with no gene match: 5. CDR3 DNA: TGCAGTGCTAGACTACTAGCGGAGGCAGATACGCAGTATTTT. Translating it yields CSARLLAEADTQYF.

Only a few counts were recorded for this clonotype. The CDR3 sequence is CSVKMGMDTYGYTF. CDR3 nucleotide sequence: TGCAGTGTTAAAATGGGGATGGATACCTATGGCTACACCTTC. This sequence joins TRBV20-1 and TRBJ1-2; D ambiguous. The germline gives CDR1 DFQATT, CDR2 SNEGSKA (reference sequence). The CDR3 loop spans 14 amino acids. Trimming pared 7 bases from V and 4 bases from J, leaving 19 bases between.